The 22 T cell receptor beta chains presented below share a single source sample, sequenced in a study of control samples from healthy donors and cancer patients. Only in-frame clones appear in the TCRdb table, and some are missing; sequencing was by immunoSEQ multiplex PCR. This sample has 60,000 to 75,000 clones, with 84% found just once. Sequencing was done on a sample of blood. The receptors stem from a man in his forties or fifties in good health.

The sample holds a few counts of this clone. The chain uses TRBV5-4 and TRBJ2-7; perhaps TRBD2 as D (5 bases). Germline CDR1 reads SGHNT; CDR2 reads YYREEE (reference sequence). The CDR3 runs 13 residues. The V end lost 0 bases, the J end lost 10 bases, and 14 bases lay between the germline ends. The CDR3 sequence: CASSLEVEDLQYF. The CDR3 nucleotides are TGTGCCAGCAGCTTGGAGGTGGAGGACCTACAGTACTTC. The variable domain in full, with the rest retrieved from reference TRBV5-4 and TRBJ2-7, is ETGVTQSPTHLIKTRGQQVTLRCSSQSGHNTVSWYQQALGQGPQFIFQYYREEENGRGNFPPRFSGLQFPNYSSELNVNALELDDSALYLCASSLEVEDLQYFGPGTRLTVT.

The V gene is TRBV19, the J gene TRBJ1-5; D is unclear. From germline, CDR1 is LNHDA and CDR2 SQIVND (reference sequence). This CDR3 spans 14 amino acids. Trimming stripped 7 bases from V and 5 bases from J, with 15 bases between. The CDR3, as DNA: TGTGCCAGTACCCGACTGGGGTCGGATCAGCCCCAGCATTTT. It encodes CASTRLGSDQPQHF. Based on the CDR3 plus reference TRBV19 and TRBJ1-5, the full variable domain is DGGITQSPKYLFRKEGQNVTLSCEQNLNHDAMYWYRQDPGQGLRLIYYSQIVNDFQKGDIAEGYSVSREKKESFPLTVTSAQKNPTAFYLCASTRLGSDQPQHFGDGTRLSIL.

CDR3 in amino acids: CASRTGQGAGGELFF. The CDR3 coding sequence is TGTGCCAGCAGAACGGGACAGGGGGCCGGCGGGGAGCTGTTTTTT. J is TRBJ2-2 and V is TRBV6-5; TRBD1 matches at 12 bases. The CDR3 extends over 15 amino acids. The V and J ends lost 6 bases and 7 bases, in that order; junction bases with no gene match: 6. The V gene's germline CDR1 is MNHEY and CDR2 SVGAGI.

The chain uses TRBV25-1 and TRBJ2-1, with 8 bases lining up with TRBD2. V shed 3 bases, J shed 3 bases, and the junction held 4 bases outside the gene matches. The CDR3 runs 15 residues. Germline V gives CDR1 MGHDK, CDR2 SYGVNS. CDR3 in DNA: TGTGCCAGCAGTGAGACTAGCGACCTCTACAATGAGCAGTTCTTC. This sequence encodes CASSETSDLYNEQFF. Using reference TRBV25-1 and TRBJ2-1 for the parts outside the CDR3, the full variable domain is EADIYQTPRYLVIGTGKKITLECSQTMGHDKMYWYQQDPGMELHLIHYSYGVNSTEKGDLSSESTVSRIRTEHFPLTLESARPSHTSQYLCASSETSDLYNEQFFGPGTRLTVL.

The chain has TRBV29-1 and TRBJ1-2; TRBD1 is a possible D gene (6 bases). V lost 6 bases and J 8 bases, leaving 19 bases between the germline ends. CDR1 and CDR2 (germline): SQVTM, ANQGSEA. The CDR3 runs 13 residues. In DNA form, the CDR3 reads TGCAGCGTACTACAGGGTTATGCGTTCGGCTACACCTTC. It encodes CSVLQGYAFGYTF. Variable domain in full (rest from reference TRBV29-1 and TRBJ1-2): SAVISQKPSRDICQRGTSLTIQCQVDSQVTMMFWYRQQPGQSLTLIATANQGSEATYESGFVIDKFPISRPNLTFSTLTVSNMSPEDSSIYLCSVLQGYAFGYTFGSGTRLTVV.

This rearrangement joins TRBV4-3 to TRBJ2-1, with a possible D match to TRBD2 (6 bases). This CDR3 is 16 amino acids long. V was pared by 0 bases and J by 4 bases, with 13 bases between. CDR1 is LGHNA, CDR2 YSLEER, per germline. In DNA, the CDR3 is TGCGCCAGCAGCCAAGATGGAGGGACGAAATACAATGAGCAGTTCTTC. Translated, it gives CASSQDGGTKYNEQFF.

The rearrangement links TRBV14 to TRBJ2-5; 7 nucleotides align to TRBD1. V dropped 1 base and J dropped 4; count of bases not matched to a gene: 6. Germline V lookup: CDR1 SGHDN, CDR2 FVKESK. This CDR3 is built from 15 residues. DNA for the CDR3: TGTGCCAGCAGCCAAGTAGGGACAGAGGTAGAGACCCAGTACTTC. It translates to CASSQVGTEVETQYF.

This chain connects TRBV6-4 to TRBJ2-1; 11 bases are shared with TRBD2. This CDR3 comprises 15 residues. Germline values: CDR1 MRHNA, CDR2 SNTAGT. With 5 bases clipped from V and 8 bases from J, the junction kept 8 bases outside the gene matches. CDR3 coding DNA: TGTGCCAGCAGTAAACTAGCGGGAGCGGGCGATGAGCAGTTCTTC. Residues: CASSKLAGAGDEQFF.

The chain recombines TRBV24-1 with TRBJ2-3, with 9 bases that match TRBD1. The CDR3 runs 15 residues. V lost 3 bases to trimming and J lost 4 bases; unmatched junction nucleotides: 4. CDR1 and CDR2 from the germline V gene are KGHDR and SFDVKD. CDR3 nucleotide sequence: TGTGCCACCAGTGATCCAAGGACAGGGGCAGATACGCAGTATTTT. Amino acids: CATSDPRTGADTQYF.

This chain uses TRBV19 with TRBJ1-1; maybe TRBD1 (5 bases). Trimming shortened V by 8 bases and J by 2 bases, and 15 bases separated the two germline ends. The CDR3 has 14 amino acids. Germline-derived CDR1 and CDR2 are LNHDA and SQIVND (reference sequence). In DNA, the CDR3 is TGTGCCAGTCAGGGCCGATTGATCAACACTGAAGCTTTCTTT. Translating gives CASQGRLINTEAFF.

The chain is built from TRBV6-1 and TRBJ2-7; D might be TRBD1 or TRBD2, each matching 5 bases. The V end lost 0 bases, the J end lost 9 bases, and 21 bases lay between the germline ends. Germline loops: CDR1 MNHNS, CDR2 SASEGT. This CDR3 has 16 amino acids. CDR3 DNA sequence: TGTGCCAGCAGTGAAGCGCATAGGACCCCGAGTGGGGGGCAGTACTTC. Translating it yields CASSEAHRTPSGGQYF.

This clone has a handful of counts. V and J are TRBV24-1 and TRBJ1-2, with a possible D match to TRBD1 (6 bases). Per the germline V gene, CDR1 is KGHDR and CDR2 is SFDVKD. The CDR3 is 16 residues long. The V and J ends lost 4 bases and 1 base respectively, with 15 bases between them. The CDR3: CATSDNRDISNYGYTF. The CDR3 coding sequence is TGTGCCACCAGTGACAACCGGGACATAAGTAACTATGGCTACACCTTC.

This chain links TRBV6-1 with TRBJ2-1; 8 bases fit TRBD2. V dropped 3 bases and J dropped 1; count of bases not matched to a gene: 5. CDR1 is MNHNS and CDR2 is SASEGT in the germline V gene. The CDR3 is 16 amino acids. CDR3 sequence: CASSDLGLASYNEQFF. CDR3 in DNA: TGTGCCAGCAGTGACCTCGGACTAGCTTCCTACAATGAGCAGTTCTTC.

The chain is built from TRBV7-9 and TRBJ2-2, with a weak D call TRBD2 (5 bases). CDR3 size: 13 residues. The V end was cut by 5 bases, the J end by 6 bases, with 10 bases between. CDR1 is SEHNR, CDR2 FQNEAQ, per germline (reference sequence). The CDR3 loop reads CASSRGNAGELFF. The DNA for the CDR3 is TGTGCCAGCAGCCGGGGTAACGCCGGGGAGCTGTTTTTT.

This chain connects TRBV19 to TRBJ1-4; D is unclear. V was shortened by 6 bases and J by 5 bases, with 4 bases between the two germline ends. CDR3 length: 11 amino acids. In germline, CDR1 is LNHDA, CDR2 SQIVND (reference sequence). CDR3 DNA: TGTGCCAGTAGGGGAAATGAAAAACTGTTTTTT. It specifies CASRGNEKLFF.

The rearrangement links TRBV5-1 to TRBJ1-3, with 8 nucleotides matching TRBD1. This CDR3 spans 15 amino acids. V lost 4 bases to trimming and J lost 3 bases; unmatched junction nucleotides: 6. Germline CDR1 SGHRS, CDR2 YFSETQ. Here the CDR3 DNA reads TGCGCCAGCAGCCCGGGACAGGCAGTTGGAAACACCATATATTTT. This encodes CASSPGQAVGNTIYF. The full variable domain, in which reference TRBV5-1 and TRBJ1-3 provide the parts outside the CDR3, is KAGVTQTPRYLIKTRGQQVTLSCSPISGHRSVSWYQQTPGQGLQFLFEYFSETQRNKGNFPGRFSGRQFSNSRSEMNVSTLELGDSALYLCASSPGQAVGNTIYFGEGSWLTVV.

This clone was seen a few times. J is TRBJ2-7 and V is TRBV7-2; TRBD1 matches at 10 bases. J was trimmed by 4 bases and V by 2 bases; bases with no gene match: 2. From germline, CDR1 is SGHTA and CDR2 FQGNSA. There are 14 residues in the CDR3. CDR3 sequence: CASSLWTGGYEQYF. The DNA for the CDR3 is TGTGCCAGCAGCTTATGGACAGGGGGGTACGAGCAGTACTTC. The full variable domain, rest sourced from reference TRBV7-2 and TRBJ2-7, is GAGVSQSPSNKVTEKGKDVELRCDPISGHTALYWYRQSLGQGLEFLIYFQGNSAPDKSGLPSDRFSAERTGGSVSTLTIQRTQQEDSAVYLCASSLWTGGYEQYFGPGTRLTVT.

The V and J genes are TRBV5-1 and TRBJ2-1; TRBD2 matches 14 bases. V was pared by 9 bases and J by 9 bases, with 8 bases of the junction left unmatched. This CDR3 has 14 amino acids. Germline-derived CDR1 and CDR2 are SGHRS and YFSETQ. In DNA, the CDR3 is TGCGCCACTGGGACTAGCGGGAGAGGTGGTGAGCAGTTCTTC. Translated, it gives CATGTSGRGGEQFF.

V is TRBV9 and J is TRBJ1-3; D is uncertain. V lost 3 bases, J lost 0 bases, and 10 bases lay in between. This CDR3 contains 15 residues. The germline V gene has CDR1 SGDLS and CDR2 YYNGEE. CDR3 in amino acids: CASSADGASGNTIYF. In nucleotides, the CDR3 is TGTGCCAGCAGCGCCGACGGAGCCTCTGGAAACACCATATATTTT.

The chain is built from TRBV11-2 and TRBJ2-3; TRBD2 matches 12 bases. J was trimmed by 5 bases and V by 5 bases; bases with no gene match: 11. The CDR3 has 17 residues. CDR1 is SGHAT and CDR2 is FQNNGV in the germline V gene. The CDR3 DNA is TGTGCCAGCAGCCTACTGAGTCTAGCGGGGGGGCAAGATACGCAGTATTTT. Its translation: CASSLLSLAGGQDTQYF.

The J gene is TRBJ1-2, the V gene TRBV19; tentative D call: TRBD1 (5 bases). This CDR3 has 13 residues. The V and J ends lost 7 bases and 5 bases respectively, with 14 bases between them. Germline CDR1 and CDR2: LNHDA and SQIVND (reference sequence). CDR3 residues: CASTTPGGYGYTF. CDR3 DNA sequence: TGTGCCAGTACCACCCCCGGGGGATATGGCTACACCTTC.

A remark on this clone: Additional DNA sequences in this sample encode the identical CDR3. The chain joins TRBV7-3 to TRBJ2-7; 10 bases fit TRBD2. V shed 0 bases, J shed 5 bases, and the junction held 10 bases outside the gene matches. The germline CDR1 and CDR2 sequences are SGHTA and FQGTGA. This CDR3 is 17 amino acids long. CDR3: CASSLTGSGGIDDEQYF. The CDR3 DNA is TGTGCCAGCAGCTTAACGGGTAGCGGGGGGATTGATGACGAGCAGTACTTC.